These 7 T cell receptor beta chains were sequenced from one sample in a study of shared T cell receptors in the human thymus. Profiled with immunoSEQ multiplex PCR; TCRdb holds only in-frame clones, not every one. This sample yields hundreds of thousands of clones, of which approximately 89% are seen a single time; 0.0094% belongs to the top ten. The data also belong to a second study, concerning human thymus T cells.

The sample comprised thymocytes. Receptors originate from a boy under two years old with a congenital heart defect.

The genes are TRBV28 and TRBJ1-5; 7 bases agree with TRBD1. The CDR3 runs to 15 residues. The junction had 2 bases not matched to a gene; V was cut back by 2 bases and J by 1 base. CDR1 MDHEN and CDR2 SYDVKM come from the germline V gene. The chain's CDR3 is CASSLEDRSNQPQHF. The CDR3 DNA reads as TGTGCCAGCAGTTTAGAGGACAGGAGCAATCAGCCCCAGCATTTT.

The chain couples TRBV28 to TRBJ2-4, with TRBD1 identical over 9 bases. CDR3 length: 14 residues. Unmatched junction bases numbered 6, after V lost 6 bases and J lost 6 bases. CDR1 and CDR2 (germline): MDHEN, SYDVKM. CDR3 in amino acids: CASSERDRANIQYF. The DNA of the CDR3 is TGTGCCAGCAGCGAACGGGACAGGGCAAACATTCAGTACTTC. The complete variable domain, with remaining parts taken from reference TRBV28 and TRBJ2-4, reads DVKVTQSSRYLVKRTGEKVFLECVQDMDHENMFWYRQDPGLGLRLIYFSYDVKMKEKGDIPEGYSVSREKKERFSLILESASTNQTSMYLCASSERDRANIQYFGAGTRLSVL.

The chain combines TRBV14 with TRBJ1-1; no definite D call. Between the trimmed V and J ends, which lost 0 bases and 2 bases, there was a span of 10 bases. CDR1 and CDR2 (germline): SGHDN, FVKESK. This CDR3 is 15 amino acids long. Here the CDR3 reads CASSQEGSGNTEAFF. The CDR3 bases are TGTGCCAGCAGCCAAGAGGGGTCGGGAAACACTGAAGCTTTCTTT.

The V and J genes are TRBV9 and TRBJ1-1; no definite D call. Looked up from germline, CDR1 is SGDLS and CDR2 is YYNGEE. CDR3 size: 18 residues. Between the trimmed V and J ends, which lost 3 bases and 2 bases, there was a span of 23 bases. This chain's CDR3 is CASSARGSQTTQNTEAFF. The CDR3, as DNA: TGTGCCAGCAGCGCTAGAGGGTCACAAACCACCCAAAACACTGAAGCTTTCTTT.

The rearrangement uses TRBV29-1 and TRBJ2-7; 9 bases agree with TRBD1. The J segment lost 3 bases and the V segment lost 4 bases, leaving 7 bases of the junction unmatched. This CDR3 is built from 14 residues. CDR1 and CDR2 from the germline V gene are SQVTM and ANQGSEA. The CDR3 DNA follows: TGCAGCGTTGCTATACGGACAGGGGACTACGAGCAGTACTTC. Its protein is CSVAIRTGDYEQYF.

The rearrangement uses TRBV7-6 and TRBJ2-5, with D unresolved. V was clipped by 3 bases and J by 1 base, with 9 bases between them. CDR1 and CDR2 from the germline V gene are SGHVS and FNYEAQ. This CDR3 is built from 14 residues. In nucleotides, the CDR3 is TGTGCCAGCAGCTTTACGGTAACCCAAGAGACCCAGTACTTC. Its translation is CASSFTVTQETQYF.

This clone came up a few times. As DNA, the CDR3 is TGCAGTGCTAGAGATCAGGATGGCTACACCTTC. As protein: CSARDQDGYTF. V usage is TRBV20-1 and J usage is TRBJ1-2; the D is unclear. The germline CDR1 and CDR2 sequences are DFQATT and SNEGSKA (reference sequence). There are 11 residues in the CDR3. Deletions cut 0 bases from V and 6 bases from J, with 5 bases between.